The 31 T cell receptor beta chains listed next were all sequenced from one sample in a study of blood T cell repertoires in COVID-19. Data came from immunoSEQ multiplex PCR; TCRdb stores just in-frame clones and leaves some out. This table holds around 280,000 clones, roughly 89% found once. Input material: peripheral blood. These receptor sequences come from a woman in her 30s with COVID-19, enrolled during active disease.

V and J are TRBV18 and TRBJ1-2; 9 nucleotides align to TRBD1. This CDR3 contains 16 residues. The germline V gene has CDR1 KGHSH and CDR2 LQKENI. V lost 5 bases and J lost 6; bases outside the gene matches: 13. Here the CDR3 reads CASSLLVRDRENGYTF. CDR3 in DNA: TGTGCCAGCTCATTACTCGTCCGGGACAGGGAAAATGGCTACACCTTC. Full variable domain (rest looked up from reference TRBV18 and TRBJ1-2): NAGVMQNPRHLVRRRGQEARLRCSPMKGHSHVYWYRQLPEEGLKFMVYLQKENIIDESGMPKERFSAEFPKEGPSILRIQQVVRGDSAAYFCASSLLVRDRENGYTFGSGTRLTVV.

This chain connects TRBV6-5 to TRBJ2-5; TRBD1 matches 9 bases. The V gene end was trimmed by 2 bases and the J gene end by 4 bases; junction bases not matched to a gene: 8. The CDR3 loop spans 16 amino acids. The V gene's germline CDR1 is MNHEY and CDR2 SVGAGI. The CDR3 nucleotides are TGTGCCAGCAGTTACCGATTACAGGGGGCAGGAGAGACCCAGTACTTC. Its translation: CASSYRLQGAGETQYF.

This rearrangement joins TRBV19 to TRBJ1-5, with D possibly being TRBD1 (6 bases). Germline assignment: CDR1 LNHDA and CDR2 SQIVND (reference sequence). The CDR3 has 14 residues. V lost 5 bases and J lost 7, with 15 bases in between. The CDR3 loop reads CASSAQGFGQPQHF. The DNA of the CDR3 is TGTGCCAGTAGTGCCCAGGGGTTCGGGCAGCCCCAGCATTTT.

In DNA form, the CDR3 reads TGTGCCAGCAGCTCCGATGGGAGGGTTGAAGCTTTCTTT. It encodes CASSSDGRVEAFF. The chain recombines TRBV13 with TRBJ1-1, with D uncertain. The CDR3 has 13 residues. V dropped 4 bases and J dropped 7 bases, with 13 bases sitting between them. In germline, CDR1 is PRHDT, CDR2 FYEKMQ (reference sequence). The complete variable domain, with remaining parts taken from reference TRBV13 and TRBJ1-1, reads AAGVIQSPRHLIKEKRETATLKCYPIPRHDTVYWYQQGPGQDPQFLISFYEKMQSDKGSIPDRFSAQQFSDYHSELNMSSLELGDSALYFCASSSDGRVEAFFGQGTRLTVV.

The gene calls are TRBV2 and TRBJ2-1; D gene unclear. V lost 2 bases to trimming and J lost 1 base, with 12 bases between them. Germline V gene lookup returns CDR1 SNHLY and CDR2 FYNNEI. CDR3 length: 16 amino acids. In nucleotides, the CDR3 is TGTGCCAGCAGTGAATATTTCGGAGCATCCTACAATGAGCAGTTCTTC. Translating it yields CASSEYFGASYNEQFF.

CDR3 in amino acids: CAGTRGGQPQHF. The CDR3 DNA is TGTGCCGGAACCAGGGGCGGGCAGCCCCAGCATTTT. The chain employs TRBV2 and TRBJ1-5; TRBD1 might be the D (6 bases). The CDR3 is 12 residues long. V gave up 11 bases and J gave up 7 bases, with 15 bases separating them. Per germline, CDR1 SNHLY and CDR2 FYNNEI.

The chain couples TRBV19 to TRBJ1-6; D uncertain. V lost 5 bases and J lost 11, with 7 bases in between. CDR3 size: 11 residues. Germline V gene lookup returns CDR1 LNHDA and CDR2 SQIVND (reference sequence). The CDR3 bases are TGTGCCAGTAGTGCGGGAACACCCCTCCACTTT. It codes for CASSAGTPLHF.

This clone was seen more than once but under ten times. V usage is TRBV30 and J usage is TRBJ1-5, with 8 nucleotides matching TRBD1. This CDR3 region has 16 residues. The germline V gene has CDR1 GTSNPN and CDR2 SVGIG (reference sequence). Trimming took 1 base from V and 7 from J; bases not matched to a gene: 12. CDR3 sequence reads: CAWSGGWTGIRQPQHF. The DNA of the CDR3 is TGTGCCTGGAGTGGGGGATGGACAGGGATACGACAGCCCCAGCATTTT.

The chain links TRBV28 to TRBJ1-1; 7 bases match TRBD1. Germline V CDR1 and CDR2: MDHEN, SYDVKM. The V segment lost 2 bases and the J segment 0 bases; nucleotides outside the gene matches: 9. There are 17 residues in the CDR3. CDR3 protein: CASSLGPQGTLNTEAFF. For the CDR3, the DNA is TGTGCCAGCAGTTTAGGCCCACAGGGGACCCTGAACACTGAAGCTTTCTTT. Full variable domain (outside the CDR3, taken from reference TRBV28 and TRBJ1-1): DVKVTQSSRYLVKRTGEKVFLECVQDMDHENMFWYRQDPGLGLRLIYFSYDVKMKEKGDIPEGYSVSREKKERFSLILESASTNQTSMYLCASSLGPQGTLNTEAFFGQGTRLTVV.

The chain combines TRBV6-5 with TRBJ1-1; D remains ambiguous. The CDR3 is made up of 11 amino acids. V was cut by 10 bases and J by 1 base, with 7 bases left in between. Germline V gene data show CDR1 as MNHEY and CDR2 as SVGAGI. CDR3 DNA: TGTGCCACCTCGGGGAACACTGAAGCTTTCTTT. Translating it yields CATSGNTEAFF.

This clone was counted between two and nine times. The chain is built from TRBV24-1 and TRBJ1-2; weak D call: TRBD1 (6 bases). Germline CDR1 KGHDR, CDR2 SFDVKD. The ends were cut back, 4 bases at V and 2 bases at J, with 19 bases in the middle. This CDR3 has 17 residues. This chain's CDR3 is CATSDHSTGLENYGYTF. In DNA form, the CDR3 reads TGTGCCACCAGTGACCACTCTACAGGGTTAGAGAACTATGGCTACACCTTC.

The V call is TRBV6-1, the J call TRBJ2-1, with 7 bases that match TRBD2. Germline CDR1 reads MNHNS; CDR2 reads SASEGT. V lost 1 base, J lost 5 bases, and 11 bases stayed unmatched. The CDR3 has 17 amino acids. CDR3 region: CASSEDLSGTIHNEQFF. The CDR3 coding sequence is TGTGCCAGCAGTGAAGATCTCTCGGGGACTATCCACAATGAGCAGTTCTTC.

This clone was seen only a few times. The gene calls are TRBV7-2 and TRBJ2-2; TRBD2 might be the D (7 bases). V lost 5 bases and J lost 2, with 21 bases in between. Germline V gene sequence: CDR1 SGHTA, CDR2 FQGNSA. The CDR3 is 18 residues long. The CDR3 bases are TGTGCCAGCAGCCGGAGGGGGGGTACAGGGATTAACACCGGGGAGCTGTTTTTT. The encoded protein is CASSRRGGTGINTGELFF.

The CDR3 nucleotides read TGTGCCAGCAGTGTATGGAGGCGGCAGCCCCAGCATTTT. This codes for CASSVWRRQPQHF. This chain joins TRBV2 and TRBJ1-5; D uncertain. With 4 bases removed from V and 7 bases from J, the gap between germline ends came to 11 bases. CDR1 SNHLY and CDR2 FYNNEI come from the germline V gene. CDR3 size: 13 residues. Filled out from reference TRBV2 and TRBJ1-5, the complete variable domain reads EPEVTQTPSHQVTQMGQEVILRCVPISNHLYFYWYRQILGQKVEFLVSFYNNEISEKSEIFDDQFSVERPDGSNFTLKIRSTKLEDSAMYFCASSVWRRQPQHFGDGTRLSIL.

The chain combines TRBV28 with TRBJ2-7; TRBD1 matches 10 bases. J gave up 4 bases and V 9 bases, and 9 bases lay outside the gene matches. Germline V gene sequence: CDR1 MDHEN, CDR2 SYDVKM. The CDR3 has 14 amino acids. The CDR3 DNA reads as TGTGCCAGTAAAGTGACAGGGGGCAAGTACGAGCAGTACTTC. Amino acids: CASKVTGGKYEQYF.

The CDR3 is CASSQVRQVTEAFF. The CDR3 DNA sequence: TGTGCCAGCAGCCAAGTTCGACAAGTCACTGAAGCTTTCTTT. The chain recombines TRBV3-1 (or the pseudogene TRBV3-2) with TRBJ1-1, with D hard to call. V gave up 1 base and J gave up 4 bases, with 10 bases separating them. CDR3 length: 14 amino acids. The germline CDR1 and CDR2 sequences are LGHDT and YNNKEL (reference sequence).

CDR3 DNA: TGTGCCAGCTACAAGAACACTGAAGCTTTCTTT. Translation gives CASYKNTEAFF. The gene calls are TRBV2 and TRBJ1-1; D gene ambiguous. The V end lost 8 bases, the J end lost 1 base, and 5 bases lay between the germline ends. Germline loops: CDR1 SNHLY, CDR2 FYNNEI. The CDR3 totals 11 residues. Variable domain in full (rest from reference TRBV2 and TRBJ1-1): EPEVTQTPSHQVTQMGQEVILRCVPISNHLYFYWYRQILGQKVEFLVSFYNNEISEKSEIFDDQFSVERPDGSNFTLKIRSTKLEDSAMYFCASYKNTEAFFGQGTRLTVV.

V is TRBV25-1 and J is TRBJ2-1, with 12 positions matching TRBD2. Germline values: CDR1 MGHDK, CDR2 SYGVNS. The CDR3 is 17 amino acids. J gave up 6 bases and V 1 base, and 7 bases lay outside the gene matches. Written as DNA, the CDR3 is TGTGCCAGCAGTGAATCGGGGCTAGCGGGGGGGATCAATGAGCAGTTCTTC. Its translation: CASSESGLAGGINEQFF.

The rearrangement links TRBV5-4 to TRBJ2-7; perhaps TRBD2 as D (7 bases). Per germline, CDR1 SGHNT and CDR2 YYREEE (reference sequence). CDR3 length: 13 amino acids. Deletions cut 7 bases from V and 0 bases from J, with 11 bases between. CDR3 DNA: TGTGCCAGCGGGGGGGCAGACTCCTACGAGCAGTACTTC. This sequence encodes CASGGADSYEQYF.

The chain carries TRBV5-4 and TRBJ1-6; a possible D gene is TRBD1 (5 bases). Germline-derived CDR1 and CDR2 are SGHNT and YYREEE (reference sequence). This CDR3 is built from 14 residues. Deletions cut 4 bases from V and 10 bases from J, with 15 bases between. Here the CDR3 DNA reads TGTGCCAGCAGCAGTCCGAAGACAGCCTCACCCCTCCACTTT. This encodes CASSSPKTASPLHF.

The rearrangement links TRBV30 to TRBJ1-5; D may be TRBD1 (6 bases). This CDR3 has 16 amino acids. Germline lookup yields CDR1 GTSNPN and CDR2 SVGIG (reference sequence). Trimming removed 2 bases at V and 2 bases at J, with 16 bases between. The CDR3 reads CAWSPRGAFGNQPQHF. The CDR3 DNA is TGTGCCTGGAGTCCCCGGGGGGCGTTTGGCAATCAGCCCCAGCATTTT.

J is TRBJ1-1 and V is TRBV7-8, with D tentatively TRBD1 (6 bases). Per germline, CDR1 SGHVS and CDR2 FQNEAQ. The V gene lost 5 bases and the J gene lost 5 bases, with 12 bases spanning the gap. The CDR3 consists of 13 residues. The CDR3, as DNA: TGTGCCAGCAGCGGTAGGACAGCGACTGAAGCTTTCTTT. Amino acid sequence: CASSGRTATEAFF.

The chain carries TRBV19 and TRBJ2-7, with D perhaps TRBD1 (6 bases). Trimming removed 4 bases from V and 5 bases from J, with 18 bases in between. The CDR3 runs 15 residues. Germline CDR1 LNHDA, CDR2 SQIVND (reference sequence). The CDR3 sequence: CASSTQGPVGNEQYF. The CDR3 region has the DNA TGTGCCAGTAGTACCCAGGGGCCGGTTGGAAACGAGCAGTACTTC.

The chain combines TRBV7-8 with TRBJ2-7; tentatively, D is TRBD2 (5 bases). The V end was cut by 5 bases, the J end by 3 bases, with 14 bases between. This CDR3 contains 14 residues. Germline V gene data show CDR1 as SGHVS and CDR2 as FQNEAQ. The CDR3 DNA follows: TGTGCCAGCAGCAAACGCCGGGAACGCTACGAGCAGTACTTC. Translating gives CASSKRRERYEQYF. The entire variable domain, with the rest obtained from reference TRBV7-8 and TRBJ2-7, is as follows: GAGVSQSPRYKVAKRGQDVALRCDPISGHVSLFWYQQALGQGPEFLTYFQNEAQLDKSGLPSDRFFAERPEGSVSTLKIQRTQQEDSAVYLCASSKRRERYEQYFGPGTRLTVT.

V usage is TRBV6-4 and J usage is TRBJ1-1; D is undetermined. This CDR3 has 16 residues. Germline CDR1 is MRHNA and CDR2 is SNTAGT. The germline V and J ends were trimmed by 5 bases and 0 bases, with 16 bases remaining between them. CDR3 nucleotide sequence: TGTGCCAGCAGTCCCCCCCGGTACGACATGAACACTGAAGCTTTCTTT. This translates into CASSPPRYDMNTEAFF.

This clone was observed a handful of times. J is TRBJ1-4 and V is TRBV5-1; D gene ambiguous. V lost 5 bases and J lost 7, with 15 bases in between. In germline, CDR1 is SGHRS, CDR2 YFSETQ. The CDR3 spans 14 residues. The CDR3 here is CASSLSGSSEKLFF. The CDR3 coding sequence is TGCGCCAGCAGTCTGAGCGGATCCAGTGAAAAACTGTTTTTT.

V gene TRBV7-8 combines with J gene TRBJ1-2; 7 bases fit TRBD1. The CDR3 loop spans 15 amino acids. With 0 bases clipped from V and 7 bases from J, the junction kept 8 bases outside the gene matches. Germline V CDR1 and CDR2: SGHVS, FQNEAQ. CDR3 DNA sequence: TGTGCCAGCAGCTTAGCGACAGGGATCAGAATTGGCTACACCTTC. It encodes CASSLATGIRIGYTF.

This clone showed up just once. V gene TRBV6-5 combines with J gene TRBJ1-3; perhaps TRBD1 as D (6 bases). From germline, CDR1 is MNHEY and CDR2 SVGAGI. The CDR3 loop spans 14 amino acids. V was pared by 8 bases and J by 0 bases, with 11 bases between. The CDR3 nucleotides read TGTGCCAGCGGGACACCGAGCTCTGGAAACACCATATATTTT. Amino acid sequence: CASGTPSSGNTIYF.

This clone has only one observation. V usage is TRBV19 and J usage is TRBJ1-1; D not resolved. CDR1 and CDR2 (germline): LNHDA, SQIVND (reference sequence). V was cut by 6 bases and J by 7 bases, with 9 bases left in between. The CDR3 consists of 11 residues. CDR3 loop: CASRHGDEAFF. CDR3 DNA sequence: TGTGCCAGTAGGCACGGAGATGAAGCTTTCTTT.

This chain links TRBV4-1 with TRBJ2-5; 12 bases agree with TRBD2. Trimming cost V 1 base and J 4 bases; bases outside gene matches: 7. The CDR3 is made up of 17 amino acids. Germline V gene sequence: CDR1 MGHRA, CDR2 YSYEKL. CDR3 region: CASSQVPSGGVRETQYF. Here the CDR3 DNA reads TGCGCCAGCAGCCAAGTGCCTAGCGGGGGGGTGAGAGAGACCCAGTACTTC.

The chain carries TRBV6-1 and TRBJ1-6, with D unclear. In germline, CDR1 is MNHNS, CDR2 SASEGT. Deletions cut 0 bases from V and 3 bases from J, with 12 bases between. The CDR3 totals 17 residues. The CDR3 coding sequence is TGTGCCAGCAGTGAAGCGGCAGGCGCTCACTATAATTCACCCCTCCACTTT. Protein product: CASSEAAGAHYNSPLHF.